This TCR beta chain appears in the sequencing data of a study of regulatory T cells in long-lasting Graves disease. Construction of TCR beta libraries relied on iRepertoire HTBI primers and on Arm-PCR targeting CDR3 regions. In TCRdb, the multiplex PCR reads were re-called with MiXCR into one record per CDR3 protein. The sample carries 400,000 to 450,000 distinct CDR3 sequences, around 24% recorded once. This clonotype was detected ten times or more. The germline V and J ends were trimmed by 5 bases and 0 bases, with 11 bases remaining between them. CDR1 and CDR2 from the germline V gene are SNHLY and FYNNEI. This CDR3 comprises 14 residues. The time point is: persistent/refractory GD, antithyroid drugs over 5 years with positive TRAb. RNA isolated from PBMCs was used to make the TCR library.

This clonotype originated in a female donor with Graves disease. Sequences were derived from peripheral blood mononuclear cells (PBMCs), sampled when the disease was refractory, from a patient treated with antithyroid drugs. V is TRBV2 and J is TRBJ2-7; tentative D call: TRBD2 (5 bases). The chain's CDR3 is CASSISASSYEQYF. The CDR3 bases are TGTGCCAGCAGTATTAGCGCGAGCTCCTACGAGCAGTACTTC. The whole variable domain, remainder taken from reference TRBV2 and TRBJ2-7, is EPEVTQTPSHQVTQMGQEVILRCVPISNHLYFYWYRQILGQKVEFLVSFYNNEISEKSEIFDDQFSVERPDGSNFTLKIRSTKLEDSAMYFCASSISASSYEQYFGPGTRLTVT.